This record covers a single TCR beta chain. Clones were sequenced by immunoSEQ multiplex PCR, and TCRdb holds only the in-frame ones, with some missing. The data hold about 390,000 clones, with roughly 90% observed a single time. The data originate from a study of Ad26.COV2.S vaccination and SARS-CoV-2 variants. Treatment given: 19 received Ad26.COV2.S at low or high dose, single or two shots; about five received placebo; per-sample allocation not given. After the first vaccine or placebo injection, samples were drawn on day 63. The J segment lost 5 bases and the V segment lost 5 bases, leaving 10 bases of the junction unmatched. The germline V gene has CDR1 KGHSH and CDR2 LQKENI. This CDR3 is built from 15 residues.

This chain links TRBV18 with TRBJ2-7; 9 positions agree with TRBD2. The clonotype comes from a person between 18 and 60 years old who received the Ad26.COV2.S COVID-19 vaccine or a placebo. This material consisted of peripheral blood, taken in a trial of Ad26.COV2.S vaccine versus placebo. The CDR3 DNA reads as TGTGCCAGCTCATGGGAGACGGGACTAGCCCACGAGCAGTACTTC. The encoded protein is CASSWETGLAHEQYF. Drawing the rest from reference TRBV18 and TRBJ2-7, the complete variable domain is NAGVMQNPRHLVRRRGQEARLRCSPMKGHSHVYWYRQLPEEGLKFMVYLQKENIIDESGMPKERFSAEFPKEGPSILRIQQVVRGDSAAYFCASSWETGLAHEQYFGPGTRLTVT.